A selection of T cell receptor beta chains follows, all from one sample in a study of T cell repertoires in cytomegalovirus infection. Their antigens are not known. Using its own MiXCR run on the reads, TCRdb lists one record per CDR3 protein. Of 700,000 to 900,000 distinct CDR3 sequences listed, 25% to 35% were seen once; the top ten hold approximately 14%. The sequencing here drew on cultured CD8+ T cells from PBMCs, taken from culture after CMV antigen stimulation. These receptors all stem from a human donor in good health (CMV status not recorded). Some clones in this sample may be carry-over from other donors' samples. Each CDR3 is given with its conserved first and last residue.

V	CDR3
TRBV6-1	CASSRTGLYDTQYF
TRBV7-4	CASSLDPGSDGPYEQYF
TRBV14	CASSQDWRGDYEQYF
TRBV2	CASPLGTGGYEQYF
TRBV7-6	CASSSLPGLNTEAFF
TRBV27	CASSSGTGLTDTQYF
TRBV19	CASSMLTGLSTEAFF
TRBV18	CASSPREINTEAFF
TRBV7-8	CASSLWGSSYNSPLHF
TRBV6-6	CASRSLRAGGAQGAQYF
TRBV27	CASSLRQGGVYEQYF
TRBV4-1	CASSQDLLEGDEAFF
TRBV14	CASSQGAGNPAQHF
TRBV27	CASHDRPSSYNSPLHF
TRBV24-1	CATSDLSKVNTGELFF
TRBV7-2	CASSLAAGPDTQYF
TRBV12-3/TRBV12-4	CASRDLTYNEQFF
TRBV19	CASIGLTGGINTEAFF
TRBV4-3	CASSQDPAGKPNTGELFF
TRBV25-1	CASSAPGTGQQHF
TRBV6-6	CASSSGGIETQYF
TRBV12-3/TRBV12-4	CASSFEPGRGGEKLFF
TRBV25-1	CASSVARHEAFF
TRBV10-1	CASSDGVAGEHDNEQFF
TRBV11-2	CASSSGPPVQYF
TRBV7-7	CASSSGTGQFTQYF
TRBV7-6	CASSGESGELFF
TRBV7-2	CASSHRGFTEAFF
TRBV13	CASSLMGSEAFF
TRBV4-1	CASSQDAGGPGYF
TRBV7-9	CASSLGGKDEQYF
TRBV7-9	CASRGTGLTYTDTQYF
TRBV7-4	CASSASQATNEKLFF
TRBV7-6	CASSFLRGETQYF
TRBV2	CASSAVSRSNQPQHF